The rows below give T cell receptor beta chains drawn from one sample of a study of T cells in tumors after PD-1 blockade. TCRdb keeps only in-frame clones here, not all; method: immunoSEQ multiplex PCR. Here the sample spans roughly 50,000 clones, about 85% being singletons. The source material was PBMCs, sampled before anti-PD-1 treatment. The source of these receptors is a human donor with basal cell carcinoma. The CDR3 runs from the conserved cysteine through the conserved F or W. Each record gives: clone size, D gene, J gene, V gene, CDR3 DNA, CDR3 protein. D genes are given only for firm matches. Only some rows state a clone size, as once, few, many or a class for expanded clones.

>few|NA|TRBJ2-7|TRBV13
TGTGCCAGCACCGCACCGAGGGGCGCGGGGATGGGGGAGCAGTACTTC
CASTAPRGAGMGEQYF
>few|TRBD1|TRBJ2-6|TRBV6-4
TGTGCCACCCCCGCAGGGGGATCCGGGGCCAACGTCCTGACTTTC
CATPAGGSGANVLTF
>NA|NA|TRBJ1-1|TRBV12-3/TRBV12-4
TGTGCCAGCAGTTTAAAGGGTAACACTGAAGCTTTCTTT
CASSLKGNTEAFF
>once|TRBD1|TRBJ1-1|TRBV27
TGTGCCAGCAGTTTAAAACCGCTCAGGGGGGGGGAAGCTTTCTTT
CASSLKPLRGGEAFF
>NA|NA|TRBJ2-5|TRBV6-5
TGTGCCAGCAGTTACCAAATAGGCTTTGGTCAAGAGACCCAGTACTTC
CASSYQIGFGQETQYF
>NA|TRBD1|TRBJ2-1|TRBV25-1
TGTGCCAGCAGTCTCACAGGGGCCGGGAATGAGCAGTTCTTC
CASSLTGAGNEQFF
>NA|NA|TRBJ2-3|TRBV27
TGTGCCAGCAGTTTATCGGTCCTAAACACAGATACGCAGTATTTT
CASSLSVLNTDTQYF
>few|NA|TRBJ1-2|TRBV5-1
TGCGCCAGCAGCTCCGTCACCGGGACACCAAACTATGGCTACACCTTC
CASSSVTGTPNYGYTF
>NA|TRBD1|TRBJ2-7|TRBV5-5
TGTGCCAGCAGCTCCGGGACAGGGACACACGAGCAGTACTTC
CASSSGTGTHEQYF
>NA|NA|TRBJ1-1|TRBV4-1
TGCGCCAGCAGCCCCACCATGATACAGGGTTACACTGAAGCTTTCTTT
CASSPTMIQGYTEAFF
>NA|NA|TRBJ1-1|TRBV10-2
TGCGCCAGCAGTGGCGGGGAAGCTTTCTTT
CASSGGEAFF
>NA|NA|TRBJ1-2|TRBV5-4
TGTGCCAGCAGCTTCGGGGTCTGGGGGGACTATGGCTACACCTTC
CASSFGVWGDYGYTF
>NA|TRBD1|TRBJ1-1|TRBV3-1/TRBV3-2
TGTGCCAGCAGCCCGGGACAGGGGGAAACTTTCTTT
CASSPGQGETFF
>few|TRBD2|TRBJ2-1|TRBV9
TGTGCCAGCAGCGTAGACGGGAGCGGGGGCTCCTACAATGAGCAGTTCTTC
CASSVDGSGGSYNEQFF
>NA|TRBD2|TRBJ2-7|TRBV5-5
TGTGCCAGCAGCCCCTTAGCGGGGGCAAGCTCCTACGAGCAGTACTTC
CASSPLAGASSYEQYF
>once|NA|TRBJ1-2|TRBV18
TGTGCCAGCTCACCCCTAGCCCTCCTCTACTATGGCTACACCTTC
CASSPLALLYYGYTF
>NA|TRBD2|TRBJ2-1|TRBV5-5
TGTGCCAGCAGCTTTACGGGGGGGCACAATGAGCAGTTCTTC
CASSFTGGHNEQFF
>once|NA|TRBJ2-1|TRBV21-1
TGTGCCAGCAGCAAGTCACCTAGCTTGACAGGGTACAATGAGCAGTTCTTC
CASSKSPSLTGYNEQFF
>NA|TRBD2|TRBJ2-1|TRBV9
TGTGCCAGCAGCACAATTAGCGGGGGTCCCTACAATGAGCAGTTCTTC
CASSTISGGPYNEQFF
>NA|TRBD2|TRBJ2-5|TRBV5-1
TGCGCCAGCGGGAGGGCAGAGAAAGAGACCCAGTACTTC
CASGRAEKETQYF
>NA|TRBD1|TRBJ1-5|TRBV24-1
TGTGCCACCAGTGATTCCCTCCGACAGGGGAGGAACAATCAGCCCCAGCATTTT
CATSDSLRQGRNNQPQHF
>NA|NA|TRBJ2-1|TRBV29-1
TGCAGCGCAAGACTTCGACCCAATGAGCAGTTCTTC
CSARLRPNEQFF
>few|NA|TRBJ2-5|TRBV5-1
TGCGCCAGCAGCAAACAGGTTCTCCAAGAGACCCAGTACTTC
CASSKQVLQETQYF
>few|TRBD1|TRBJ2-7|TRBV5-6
TGTGCCAGCAGCTTTCAGGGGGTGTCTGAAGAGCAGTACTTC
CASSFQGVSEEQYF
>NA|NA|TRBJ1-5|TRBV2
TGTGCCAGCAGTGAACGAATCGGCAATCAGCCCCAGCATTTT
CASSERIGNQPQHF
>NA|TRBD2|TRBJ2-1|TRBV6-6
TGTGCCAGCAGTCACCGTGGACTAGCGGGTGGAATCGACTACAATGAGCAGTTCTTC
CASSHRGLAGGIDYNEQFF
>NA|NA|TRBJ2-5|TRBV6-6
TGTGCCAGCAGTTCCTTTTGGGACGGAAAAGAGACCCAGTACTTC
CASSSFWDGKETQYF
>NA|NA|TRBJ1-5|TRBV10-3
TGTGCCATCAGTGAGGAGGTACTGCAGCCCCAGCATTTT
CAISEEVLQPQHF
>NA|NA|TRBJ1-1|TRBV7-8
TGTGCCAGCAGCCCAGCGTTTCAGAACACTGAAGCTTTCTTT
CASSPAFQNTEAFF
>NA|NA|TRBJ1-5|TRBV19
TGTGCCAGTAGTATGGTCGACCGTAGCAATCAGCCCCAGCATTTT
CASSMVDRSNQPQHF
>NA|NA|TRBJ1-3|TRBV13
TGTGCCAGCAGCCTATCGGGACATAAACCTGGAAACACCATATATTTT
CASSLSGHKPGNTIYF
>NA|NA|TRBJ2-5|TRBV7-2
TGTGCCAGCAGCCCCGCCACCAAGGAAGAGACCCAGTACTTC
CASSPATKEETQYF
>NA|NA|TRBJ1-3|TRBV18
TGTGCCAGCTCACCCATGGGGGGAACAGTGGCCGGAAACACCATATATTTT
CASSPMGGTVAGNTIYF
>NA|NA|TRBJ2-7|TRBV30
TGTGCCTGGAGTACATCCCCCTACGAGCAGTACTTC
CAWSTSPYEQYF
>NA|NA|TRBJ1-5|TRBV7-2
TGTGCCAGCAGCTTAGCGAGGGGACAGCCCCAGCATTTT
CASSLARGQPQHF
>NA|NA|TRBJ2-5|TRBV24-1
TGTGCCACCAGTGACCCGACTAGGGGGGAGACCCAGTACTTC
CATSDPTRGETQYF
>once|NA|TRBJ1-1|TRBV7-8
TGTGCCAGCAGCTTTGGGGGCGACACTGAAGCTTTCTTT
CASSFGGDTEAFF
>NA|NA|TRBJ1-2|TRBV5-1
TGCGCCAGCAGACTGGGAGCGGCTAACTATGGCTACACCTTC
CASRLGAANYGYTF
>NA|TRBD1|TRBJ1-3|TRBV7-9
TGTGCCAGCAGCTTATCGCCAGGGGGCAGCGGAAACACCATATATTTT
CASSLSPGGSGNTIYF
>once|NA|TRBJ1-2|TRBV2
TGTGCCAGCAGTGCAAGGCCGCTGTTAGTTGACTACACCTTC
CASSARPLLVDYTF
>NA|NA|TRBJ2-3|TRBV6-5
TGTGCCAGCAGTTACCAGGGGTGGAGCACAGATACGCAGTATTTT
CASSYQGWSTDTQYF
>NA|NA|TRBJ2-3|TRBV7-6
TGTGCCAGCAGCTCCCGCCGGGAAGATACGCAGTATTTT
CASSSRREDTQYF
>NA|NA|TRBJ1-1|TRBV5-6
TGTGCCAGCAACCTTCCAGGTTCTCGGAGGACTGAAGCTTTCTTT
CASNLPGSRRTEAFF